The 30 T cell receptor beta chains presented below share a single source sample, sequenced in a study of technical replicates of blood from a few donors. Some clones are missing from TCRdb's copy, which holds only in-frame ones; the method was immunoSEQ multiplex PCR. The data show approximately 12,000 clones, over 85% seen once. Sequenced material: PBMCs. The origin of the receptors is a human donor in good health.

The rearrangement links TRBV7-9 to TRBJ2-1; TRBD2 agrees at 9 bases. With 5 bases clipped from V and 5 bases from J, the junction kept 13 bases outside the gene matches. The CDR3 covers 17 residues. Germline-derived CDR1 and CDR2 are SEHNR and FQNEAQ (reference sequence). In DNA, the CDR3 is TGTGCCAGCAGCCCACAGCCCGGCGGGAGGGCCAACAATGAGCAGTTCTTC. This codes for CASSPQPGGRANNEQFF.

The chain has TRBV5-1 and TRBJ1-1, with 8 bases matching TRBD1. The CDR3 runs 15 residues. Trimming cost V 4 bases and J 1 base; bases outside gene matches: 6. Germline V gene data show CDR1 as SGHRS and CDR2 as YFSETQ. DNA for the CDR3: TGCGCCAGCAGCCTCCTCGACAGGGGGAACACTGAAGCTTTCTTT. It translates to CASSLLDRGNTEAFF.

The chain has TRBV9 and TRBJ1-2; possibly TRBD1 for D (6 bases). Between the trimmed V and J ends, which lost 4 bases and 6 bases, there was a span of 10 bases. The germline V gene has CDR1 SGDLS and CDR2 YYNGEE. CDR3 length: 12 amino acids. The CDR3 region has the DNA TGTGCCAGCAGCACGCGGACAGATGGCTACACCTTC. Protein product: CASSTRTDGYTF.

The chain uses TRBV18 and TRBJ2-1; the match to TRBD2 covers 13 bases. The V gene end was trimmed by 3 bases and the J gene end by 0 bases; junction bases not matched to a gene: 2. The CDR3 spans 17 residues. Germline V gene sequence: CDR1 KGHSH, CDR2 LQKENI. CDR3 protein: CASSPRTSGSSYNEQFF. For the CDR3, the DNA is TGTGCCAGCTCACCGCGGACTAGCGGGAGCTCCTACAATGAGCAGTTCTTC.

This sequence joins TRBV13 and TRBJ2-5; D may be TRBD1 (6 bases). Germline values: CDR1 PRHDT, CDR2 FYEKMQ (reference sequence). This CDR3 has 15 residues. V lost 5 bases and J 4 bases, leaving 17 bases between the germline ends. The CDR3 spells CASSPGQLPGETQYF. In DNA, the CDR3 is TGTGCCAGCAGCCCCGGACAGTTGCCGGGAGAGACCCAGTACTTC.

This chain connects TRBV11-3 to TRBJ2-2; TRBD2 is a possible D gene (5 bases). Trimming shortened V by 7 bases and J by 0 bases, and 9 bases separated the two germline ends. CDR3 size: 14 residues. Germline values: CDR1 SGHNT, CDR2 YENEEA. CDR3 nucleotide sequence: TGTGCCAGCAAGGGAGACTCGAACACCGGGGAGCTGTTTTTT. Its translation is CASKGDSNTGELFF.

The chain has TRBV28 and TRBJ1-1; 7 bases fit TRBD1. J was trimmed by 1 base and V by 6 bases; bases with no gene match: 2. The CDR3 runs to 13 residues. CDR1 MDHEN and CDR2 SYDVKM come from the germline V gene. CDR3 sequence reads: CASRRQGNTEAFF. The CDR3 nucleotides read TGTGCCAGCAGGCGACAGGGGAACACTGAAGCTTTCTTT.

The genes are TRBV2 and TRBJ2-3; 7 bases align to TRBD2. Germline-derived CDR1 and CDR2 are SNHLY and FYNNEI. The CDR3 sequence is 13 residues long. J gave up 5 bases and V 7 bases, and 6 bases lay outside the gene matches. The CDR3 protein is CASIAGVKDTQYF. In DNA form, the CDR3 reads TGTGCCAGCATCGCGGGAGTCAAAGATACGCAGTATTTT.

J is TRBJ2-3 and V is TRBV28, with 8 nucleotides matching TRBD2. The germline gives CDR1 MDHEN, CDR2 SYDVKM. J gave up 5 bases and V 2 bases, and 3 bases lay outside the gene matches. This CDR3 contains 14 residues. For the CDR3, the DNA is TGTGCCAGCAGTTTAGGAGCGGGAGTAGATACGCAGTATTTT. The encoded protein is CASSLGAGVDTQYF.

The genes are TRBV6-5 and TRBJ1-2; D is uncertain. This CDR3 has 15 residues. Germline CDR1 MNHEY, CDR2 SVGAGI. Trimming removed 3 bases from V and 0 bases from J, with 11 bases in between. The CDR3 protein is CASSYGAGTNYGYTF. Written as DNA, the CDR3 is TGTGCCAGCAGTTATGGCGCGGGGACTAACTATGGCTACACCTTC.

The CDR3 spells CASSFGQGNEQYF. The CDR3 DNA is TGCGCCAGCAGCTTTGGACAGGGGAACGAGCAGTACTTC. This chain connects TRBV5-1 to TRBJ2-7, with 9 bases matching TRBD1. The CDR3 contains 13 residues. The V segment lost 2 bases and the J segment 5 bases; nucleotides outside the gene matches: 2. Germline V gives CDR1 SGHRS, CDR2 YFSETQ. Together with reference TRBV5-1 and TRBJ2-7, the CDR3 gives the full variable domain: KAGVTQTPRYLIKTRGQQVTLSCSPISGHRSVSWYQQTPGQGLQFLFEYFSETQRNKGNFPGRFSGRQFSNSRSEMNVSTLELGDSALYLCASSFGQGNEQYFGPGTRLTVT.

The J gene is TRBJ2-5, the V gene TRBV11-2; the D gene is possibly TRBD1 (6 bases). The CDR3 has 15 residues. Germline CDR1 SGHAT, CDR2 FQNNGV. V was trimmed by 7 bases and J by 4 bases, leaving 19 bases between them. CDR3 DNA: TGTGCCAGCACCCCGAGCACAGGGTCGAGAGAGACCCAGTACTTC. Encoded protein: CASTPSTGSRETQYF.

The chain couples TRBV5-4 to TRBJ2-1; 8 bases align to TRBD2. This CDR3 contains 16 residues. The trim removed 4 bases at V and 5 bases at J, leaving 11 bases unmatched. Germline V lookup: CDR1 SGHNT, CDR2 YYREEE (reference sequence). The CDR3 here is CASSAGGPVRHNEQFF. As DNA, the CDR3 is TGTGCCAGCAGCGCGGGGGGACCCGTGAGGCACAATGAGCAGTTCTTC.

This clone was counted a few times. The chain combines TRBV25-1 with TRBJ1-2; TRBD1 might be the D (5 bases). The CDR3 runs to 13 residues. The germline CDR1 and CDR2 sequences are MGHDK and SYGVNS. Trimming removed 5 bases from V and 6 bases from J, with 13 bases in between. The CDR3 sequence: CASSKTERNGYTF. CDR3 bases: TGTGCCAGCAGTAAGACAGAAAGAAATGGCTACACCTTC.

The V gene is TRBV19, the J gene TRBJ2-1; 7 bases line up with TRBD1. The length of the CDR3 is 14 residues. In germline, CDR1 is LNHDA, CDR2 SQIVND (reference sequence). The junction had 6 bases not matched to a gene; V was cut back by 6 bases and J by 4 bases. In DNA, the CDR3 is TGTGCCAGTAGCGACAGGGATTGGTACAATGAGCAGTTCTTC. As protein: CASSDRDWYNEQFF.

The CDR3 nucleotides read TGTGCCACCAGCAGAGAGAGAACCTACGCGGAAGACACAGATACGCAGTATTTT. Translation gives CATSRERTYAEDTDTQYF. This chain uses TRBV15 with TRBJ2-3; no firm D call. The CDR3 runs 18 residues. Germline assignment: CDR1 LNHNV and CDR2 YYDKDF (reference sequence). V was shortened by 0 bases and J by 2 bases, with 18 bases between the two germline ends. Full variable domain (rest looked up from reference TRBV15 and TRBJ2-3): DAMVIQNPRYQVTQFGKPVTLSCSQTLNHNVMYWYQQKSSQAPKLLFHYYDKDFNNEADTPDNFQSRRPNTSFCFLDIRSPGLGDTAMYLCATSRERTYAEDTDTQYFGPGTRLTVL.

The CDR3 region is CASSPYRPWTSGRGGYSYEQYF. Written as DNA, the CDR3 is TGTGCCAGCAGTCCCTACCGCCCCTGGACTAGCGGGAGAGGGGGATACTCCTACGAGCAGTACTTC. V is TRBV27 and J is TRBJ2-7; 13 nucleotides match TRBD2. This CDR3 spans 22 amino acids. V shed 5 bases, J shed 0 bases, and the junction held 22 bases outside the gene matches. Germline V gene lookup returns CDR1 MNHEY and CDR2 SMNVEV (reference sequence).

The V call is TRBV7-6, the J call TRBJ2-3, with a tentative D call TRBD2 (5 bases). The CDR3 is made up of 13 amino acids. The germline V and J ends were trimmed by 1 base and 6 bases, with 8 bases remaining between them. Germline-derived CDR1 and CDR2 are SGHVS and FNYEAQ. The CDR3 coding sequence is TGTGCCAGCAGCTTAGGCCTAGCTGATACGCAGTATTTT. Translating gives CASSLGLADTQYF.

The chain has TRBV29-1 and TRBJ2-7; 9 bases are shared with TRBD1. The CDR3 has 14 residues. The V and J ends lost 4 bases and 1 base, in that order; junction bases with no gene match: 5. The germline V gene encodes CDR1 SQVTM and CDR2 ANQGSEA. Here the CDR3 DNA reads TGCAGCGTTGGGTCGGACAGGGGTTCCTACGAGCAGTACTTC. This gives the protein CSVGSDRGSYEQYF.

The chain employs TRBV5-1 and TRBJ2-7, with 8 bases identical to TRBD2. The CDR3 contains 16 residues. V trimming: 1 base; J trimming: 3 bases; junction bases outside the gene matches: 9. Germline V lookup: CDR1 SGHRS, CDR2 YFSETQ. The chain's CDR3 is CASSLNRLAGHYEQYF. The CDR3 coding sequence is TGCGCCAGCAGCTTGAACAGGTTAGCGGGACACTACGAGCAGTACTTC.

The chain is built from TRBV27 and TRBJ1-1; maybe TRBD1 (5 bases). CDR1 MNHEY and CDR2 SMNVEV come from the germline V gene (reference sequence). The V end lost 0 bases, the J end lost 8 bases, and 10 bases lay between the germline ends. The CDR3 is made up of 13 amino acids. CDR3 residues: CASSLSSDREAFF. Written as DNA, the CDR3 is TGTGCCAGCAGTTTATCAAGTGACAGAGAAGCTTTCTTT.

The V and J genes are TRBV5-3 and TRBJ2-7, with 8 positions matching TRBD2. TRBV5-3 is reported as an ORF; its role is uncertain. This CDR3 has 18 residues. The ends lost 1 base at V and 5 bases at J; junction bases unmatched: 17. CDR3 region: CARSLSKRECPGGHEQYF. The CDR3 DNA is TGTGCCAGAAGCTTGTCGAAGCGGGAGTGCCCTGGAGGTCACGAGCAGTACTTC.

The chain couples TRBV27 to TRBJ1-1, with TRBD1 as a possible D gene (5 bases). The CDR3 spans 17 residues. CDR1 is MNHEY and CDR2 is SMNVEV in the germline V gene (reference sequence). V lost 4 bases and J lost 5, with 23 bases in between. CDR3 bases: TGTGCCAGCAGTTGGGATTCAGACCAGGGAGGGAGAACTGAAGCTTTCTTT. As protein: CASSWDSDQGGRTEAFF.

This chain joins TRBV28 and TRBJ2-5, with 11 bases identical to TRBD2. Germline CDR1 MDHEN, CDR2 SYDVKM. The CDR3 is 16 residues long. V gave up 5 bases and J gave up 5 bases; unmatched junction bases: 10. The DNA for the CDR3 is TGTGCCAGCAGTCGCATTCTAGCGGGAGGAAGGGAGACCCAGTACTTC. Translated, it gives CASSRILAGGRETQYF. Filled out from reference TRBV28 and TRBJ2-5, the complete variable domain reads DVKVTQSSRYLVKRTGEKVFLECVQDMDHENMFWYRQDPGLGLRLIYFSYDVKMKEKGDIPEGYSVSREKKERFSLILESASTNQTSMYLCASSRILAGGRETQYFGPGTRLLVL.

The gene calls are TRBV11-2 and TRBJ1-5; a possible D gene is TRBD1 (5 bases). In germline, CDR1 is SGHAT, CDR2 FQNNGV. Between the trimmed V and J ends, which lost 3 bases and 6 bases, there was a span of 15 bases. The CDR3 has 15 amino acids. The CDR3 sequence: CASSFGQGYGQPQHF. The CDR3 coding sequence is TGTGCCAGCAGCTTCGGGCAGGGTTACGGTCAGCCCCAGCATTTT.

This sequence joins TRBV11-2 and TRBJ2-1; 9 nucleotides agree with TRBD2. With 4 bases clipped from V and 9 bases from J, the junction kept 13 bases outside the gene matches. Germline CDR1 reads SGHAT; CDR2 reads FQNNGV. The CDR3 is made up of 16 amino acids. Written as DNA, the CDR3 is TGTGCCAGCAGCTCCAGGGGGGCGGGAGGGCTTGGTGAGCAGTTCTTC. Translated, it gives CASSSRGAGGLGEQFF.

CDR3 in amino acids: CSATGQSMNTEAFF. The CDR3 bases are TGCAGCGCAACCGGACAGTCCATGAACACTGAAGCTTTCTTT. J is TRBJ1-1 and V is TRBV29-1, with D perhaps TRBD1 (6 bases). Germline V gene data show CDR1 as SQVTM and CDR2 as ANQGSEA. V lost 7 bases to trimming and J lost 0 bases, with 15 bases between them. The CDR3 extends over 14 amino acids.

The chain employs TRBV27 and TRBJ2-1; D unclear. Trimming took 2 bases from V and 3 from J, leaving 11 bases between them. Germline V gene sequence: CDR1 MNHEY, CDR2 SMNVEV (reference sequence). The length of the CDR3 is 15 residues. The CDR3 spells CASSLLGSYYNEQFF. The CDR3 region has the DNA TGTGCCAGCAGTTTACTCGGGTCTTACTACAATGAGCAGTTCTTC.

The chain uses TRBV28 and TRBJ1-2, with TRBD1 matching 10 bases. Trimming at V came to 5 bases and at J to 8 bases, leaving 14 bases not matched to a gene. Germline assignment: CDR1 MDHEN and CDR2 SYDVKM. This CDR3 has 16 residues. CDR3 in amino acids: CASSPSWTGGDGGYTF. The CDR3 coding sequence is TGTGCCAGCAGTCCATCATGGACAGGGGGAGATGGCGGCTACACCTTC.

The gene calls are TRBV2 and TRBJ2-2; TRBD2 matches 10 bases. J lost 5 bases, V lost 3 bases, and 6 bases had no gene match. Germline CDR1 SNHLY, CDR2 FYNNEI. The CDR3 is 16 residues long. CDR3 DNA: TGTGCCAGCAGTGATGAAGCGGGAGGGATGACCGGGGAGCTGTTTTTT. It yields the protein CASSDEAGGMTGELFF.